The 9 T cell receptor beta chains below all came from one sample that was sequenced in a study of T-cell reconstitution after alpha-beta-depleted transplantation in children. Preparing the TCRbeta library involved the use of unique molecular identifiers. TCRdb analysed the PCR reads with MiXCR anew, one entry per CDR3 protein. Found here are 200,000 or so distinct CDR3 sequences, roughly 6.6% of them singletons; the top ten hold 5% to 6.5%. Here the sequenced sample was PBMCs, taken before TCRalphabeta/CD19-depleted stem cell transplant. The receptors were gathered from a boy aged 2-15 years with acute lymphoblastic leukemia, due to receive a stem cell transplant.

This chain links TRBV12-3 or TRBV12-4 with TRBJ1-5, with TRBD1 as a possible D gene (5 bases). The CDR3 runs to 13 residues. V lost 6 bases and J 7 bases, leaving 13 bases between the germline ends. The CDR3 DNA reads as TGTGCCAGCAGCAAAGACCAGGGACAGCCCCAGCATTTT. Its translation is CASSKDQGQPQHF.

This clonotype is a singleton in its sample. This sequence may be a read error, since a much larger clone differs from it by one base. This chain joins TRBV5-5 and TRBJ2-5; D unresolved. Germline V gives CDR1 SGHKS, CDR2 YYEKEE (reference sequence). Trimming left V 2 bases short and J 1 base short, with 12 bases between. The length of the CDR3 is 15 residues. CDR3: CASSLPRTVQETQYF. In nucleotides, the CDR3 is TGTGCCAGCAGCTTACCCCGGACGGTCCAAGAGACCCAGTACTTC.

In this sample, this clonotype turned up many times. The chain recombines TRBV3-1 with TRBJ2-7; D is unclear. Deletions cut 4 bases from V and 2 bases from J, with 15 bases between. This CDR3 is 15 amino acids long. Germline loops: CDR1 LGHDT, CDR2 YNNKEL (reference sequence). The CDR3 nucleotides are TGTGCCAGCAGCCTCTCCGGACGCCCCACCTACGAGCAGTACTTC. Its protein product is CASSLSGRPTYEQYF.

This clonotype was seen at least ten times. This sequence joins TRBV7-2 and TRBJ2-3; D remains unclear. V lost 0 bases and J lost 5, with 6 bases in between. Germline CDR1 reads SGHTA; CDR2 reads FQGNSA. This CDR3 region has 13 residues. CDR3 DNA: TGTGCCAGCAGCTTAGCGCCGGGAGATACGCAGTATTTT. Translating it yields CASSLAPGDTQYF.

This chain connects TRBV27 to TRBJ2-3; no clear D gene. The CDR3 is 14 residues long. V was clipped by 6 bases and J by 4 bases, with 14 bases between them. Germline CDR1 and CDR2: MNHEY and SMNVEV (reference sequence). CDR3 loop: CASRAIATADTQYF. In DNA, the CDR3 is TGTGCCAGCAGGGCTATCGCGACCGCAGATACGCAGTATTTT.

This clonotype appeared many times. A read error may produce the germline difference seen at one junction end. DNA of the CDR3: TGTGCCAGCAGTTTAACAGGAGGTTCGCATTTT. Residues: CASSLTGGSHF. The chain carries TRBV12-3 or TRBV12-4 and TRBJ1-3; D possibly corresponds to TRBD1 (5 bases). This CDR3 is 11 amino acids long.

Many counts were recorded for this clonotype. DNA for the CDR3: TGTGCCAGCAGCTCAAGAGGTGTACTCTCGAACACTGAAGCTTTCTTT. Its translation: CASSSRGVLSNTEAFF. The chain employs TRBV11-3 and TRBJ1-1; no reliable D call. The CDR3 length is 16 residues. V dropped 4 bases and J dropped 1 base, with 16 bases sitting between them. Germline CDR1 and CDR2: SGHNT and YENEEA.

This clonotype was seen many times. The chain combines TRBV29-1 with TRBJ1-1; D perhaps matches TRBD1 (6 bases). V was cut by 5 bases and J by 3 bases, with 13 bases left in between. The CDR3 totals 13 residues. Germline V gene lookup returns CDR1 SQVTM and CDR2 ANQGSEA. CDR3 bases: TGCAGCGTTCGCACAGGGATGGACACTGAAGCTTTCTTT. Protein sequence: CSVRTGMDTEAFF.

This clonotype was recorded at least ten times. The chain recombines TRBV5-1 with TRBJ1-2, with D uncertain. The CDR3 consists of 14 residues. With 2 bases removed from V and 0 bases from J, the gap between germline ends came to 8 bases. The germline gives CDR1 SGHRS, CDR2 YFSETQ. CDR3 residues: CASSFQFANYGYTF. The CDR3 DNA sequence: TGCGCCAGCAGCTTTCAATTTGCTAACTATGGCTACACCTTC.